A single sample gave rise to the 5 T cell receptor beta chains below, sequenced in a study of CD4 and CD8 cells across lung adenocarcinoma regions. One entry per CDR3 protein results from TCRdb running MiXCR on the PCR reads. In the table there are roughly 20,000 distinct CDR3 sequences, about 53% of which are singletons. Sequencing was performed on CD8+ T cells from the center of a lung tumor. The receptors come from a female donor with lung adenocarcinoma. The CD4 and CD8 labels of this study may be unreliable.

To note about this clonotype: At one boundary the junction diverges from the germline segment, which might be a read error. CDR3 protein: CARGQGVGLPDTQYF. The CDR3 coding sequence is TGTGCCAGGGGGCAGGGGGTAGGACTCCCAGATACCCAGTATTTT. This chain connects TRBV27 to TRBJ2-3, with 7 nucleotides matching TRBD1. Germline V CDR1 and CDR2: MNHEY, SMNVEV (reference sequence). The CDR3 is made up of 15 amino acids.

V and J are TRBV19 and TRBJ2-1; D may be TRBD2 (6 bases). CDR1 and CDR2 from the germline V gene are LNHDA and SQIVND (reference sequence). The CDR3 is 14 amino acids. V was cut by 7 bases and J by 6 bases, with 16 bases left in between. For the CDR3, the DNA is TGTGCCAGTACGTTACGGGGGAGCTCCAATGAGCAGTTCTTC. It codes for CASTLRGSSNEQFF.

The chain uses TRBV5-1 and TRBJ2-5; D is possibly TRBD2 (5 bases). Germline V gene sequence: CDR1 SGHRS, CDR2 YFSETQ. V was clipped by 0 bases and J by 2 bases, with 14 bases between them. The CDR3 is made up of 16 amino acids. The DNA for the CDR3 is TGCGCCAGCAGCTTGGCACCGACGGGGAATCAAGAGACCCAGTACTTC. It yields the protein CASSLAPTGNQETQYF.

In its sample, this clonotype is medium-sized. This chain links TRBV27 with TRBJ2-1; TRBD2 agrees at 13 bases. The CDR3 runs to 15 residues. After removal of 5 bases from V and 6 bases from J, the junction contained 4 bases not matched to a gene. Germline V gene lookup returns CDR1 MNHEY and CDR2 SMNVEV (reference sequence). The CDR3 DNA sequence: TGTGCCAGCAGTCAACTAGCGGGAGGGGTCAATGAGCAGTTCTTC. As protein: CASSQLAGGVNEQFF.

The V call is TRBV27, the J call TRBJ2-4, with D possibly being TRBD1 or TRBD2 (5 bases each). Deletions cut 10 bases from V and 13 bases from J, with 23 bases between. Germline loops: CDR1 MNHEY, CDR2 SMNVEV (reference sequence). This CDR3 spans 13 amino acids. CDR3 nucleotide sequence: TGTGCCACGGGGCTACGACCCACAGATACGCAGTACTTC. Its protein is CATGLRPTDTQYF.